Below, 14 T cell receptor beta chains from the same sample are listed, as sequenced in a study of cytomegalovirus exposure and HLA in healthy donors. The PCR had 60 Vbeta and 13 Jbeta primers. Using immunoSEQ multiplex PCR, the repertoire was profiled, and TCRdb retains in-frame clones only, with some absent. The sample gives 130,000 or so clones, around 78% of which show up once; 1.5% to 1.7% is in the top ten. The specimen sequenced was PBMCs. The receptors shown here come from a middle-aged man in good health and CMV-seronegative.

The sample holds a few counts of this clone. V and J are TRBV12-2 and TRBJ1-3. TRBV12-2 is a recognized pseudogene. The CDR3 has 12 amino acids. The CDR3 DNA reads TGTGCAAGTCGCCGGGGAGGAAACACCATATATTTT. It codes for CASRRGGNTIYF.

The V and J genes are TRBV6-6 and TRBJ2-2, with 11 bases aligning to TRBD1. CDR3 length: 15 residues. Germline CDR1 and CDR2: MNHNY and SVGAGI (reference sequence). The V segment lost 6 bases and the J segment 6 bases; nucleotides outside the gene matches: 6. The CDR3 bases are TGTGCCAGCAGCAGCTTGGGACAGGGGGCCGGGGAGCTGTTTTTT. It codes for CASSSLGQGAGELFF.

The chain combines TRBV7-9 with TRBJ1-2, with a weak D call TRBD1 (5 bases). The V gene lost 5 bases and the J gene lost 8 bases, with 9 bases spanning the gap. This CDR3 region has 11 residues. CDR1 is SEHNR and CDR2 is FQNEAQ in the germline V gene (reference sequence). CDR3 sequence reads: CASSPGLGYTF. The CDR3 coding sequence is TGTGCCAGCAGCCCGGGACTGGGCTACACCTTC. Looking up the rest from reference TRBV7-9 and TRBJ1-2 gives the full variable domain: DTGVSQNPRHKITKRGQNVTFRCDPISEHNRLYWYRQTLGQGPEFLTYFQNEAQLEKSRLLSDRFSAERPKGSFSTLEIQRTEQGDSAMYLCASSPGLGYTFGSGTRLTVV.

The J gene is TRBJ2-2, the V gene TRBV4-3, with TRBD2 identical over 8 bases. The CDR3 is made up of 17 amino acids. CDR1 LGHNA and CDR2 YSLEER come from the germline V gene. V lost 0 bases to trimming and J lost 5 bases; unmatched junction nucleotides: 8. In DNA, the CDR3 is TGCGCCAGCAGCCAAGACCCAGCGGGAGCACGAACCGGGGAGCTGTTTTTT. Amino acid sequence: CASSQDPAGARTGELFF.

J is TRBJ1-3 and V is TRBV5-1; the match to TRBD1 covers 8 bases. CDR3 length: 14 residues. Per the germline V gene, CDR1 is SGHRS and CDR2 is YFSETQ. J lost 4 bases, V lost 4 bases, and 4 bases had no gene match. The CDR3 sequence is CASSGQGPGNTIYF. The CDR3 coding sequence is TGCGCCAGCAGCGGACAGGGCCCGGGAAACACCATATATTTT.

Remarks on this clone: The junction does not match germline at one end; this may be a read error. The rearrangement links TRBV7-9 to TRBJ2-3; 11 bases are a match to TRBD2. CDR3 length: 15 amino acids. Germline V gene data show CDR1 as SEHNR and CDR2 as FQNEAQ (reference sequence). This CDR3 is CSSSLTSGETDTQYF. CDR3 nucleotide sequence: TGTTCCAGCAGCTTGACTAGCGGGGAGACAGATACGCAGTATTTT.

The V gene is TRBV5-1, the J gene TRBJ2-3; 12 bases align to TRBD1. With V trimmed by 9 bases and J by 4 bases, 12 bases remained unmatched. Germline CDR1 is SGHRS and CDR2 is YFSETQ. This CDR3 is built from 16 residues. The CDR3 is CATDRGDRGPADTQYF. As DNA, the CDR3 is TGCGCCACCGATCGAGGGGACAGGGGGCCGGCAGATACGCAGTATTTT.

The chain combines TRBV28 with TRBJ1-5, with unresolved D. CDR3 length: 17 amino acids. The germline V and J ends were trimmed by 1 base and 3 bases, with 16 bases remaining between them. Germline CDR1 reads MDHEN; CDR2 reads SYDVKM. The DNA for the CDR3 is TGTGCCAGCAGTTTATCGCTCGGGAGGGCAGACAATCAGCCCCAGCATTTT. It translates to CASSLSLGRADNQPQHF. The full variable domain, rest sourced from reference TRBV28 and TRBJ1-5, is DVKVTQSSRYLVKRTGEKVFLECVQDMDHENMFWYRQDPGLGLRLIYFSYDVKMKEKGDIPEGYSVSREKKERFSLILESASTNQTSMYLCASSLSLGRADNQPQHFGDGTRLSIL.

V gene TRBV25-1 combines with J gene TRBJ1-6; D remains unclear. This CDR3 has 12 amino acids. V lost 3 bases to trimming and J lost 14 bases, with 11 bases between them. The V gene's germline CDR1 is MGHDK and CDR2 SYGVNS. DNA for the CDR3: TGTGCCAGCAGTGATCATCAACGGGCCCTCCACTTT. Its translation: CASSDHQRALHF.

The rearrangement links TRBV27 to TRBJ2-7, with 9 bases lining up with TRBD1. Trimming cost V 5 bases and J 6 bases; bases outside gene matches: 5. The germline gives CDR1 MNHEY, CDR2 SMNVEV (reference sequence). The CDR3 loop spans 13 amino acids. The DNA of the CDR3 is TGTGCCAGCAGTCCCGGGACAGGGATCGAGCAGTACTTC. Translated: CASSPGTGIEQYF.

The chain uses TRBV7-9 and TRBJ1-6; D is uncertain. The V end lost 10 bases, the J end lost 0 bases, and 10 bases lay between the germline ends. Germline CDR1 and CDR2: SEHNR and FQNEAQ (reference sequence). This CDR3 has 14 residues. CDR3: CATRLSSYNSPLHF. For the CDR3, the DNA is TGTGCCACCCGACTAAGCTCCTATAATTCACCCCTCCACTTT.

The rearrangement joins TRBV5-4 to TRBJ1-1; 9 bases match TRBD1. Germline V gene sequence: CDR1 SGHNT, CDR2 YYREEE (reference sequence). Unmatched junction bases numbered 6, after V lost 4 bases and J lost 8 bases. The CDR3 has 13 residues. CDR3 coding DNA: TGTGCCAGCAGCCAGGCAGGGACAGGGGAAGCTTTCTTT. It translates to CASSQAGTGEAFF.

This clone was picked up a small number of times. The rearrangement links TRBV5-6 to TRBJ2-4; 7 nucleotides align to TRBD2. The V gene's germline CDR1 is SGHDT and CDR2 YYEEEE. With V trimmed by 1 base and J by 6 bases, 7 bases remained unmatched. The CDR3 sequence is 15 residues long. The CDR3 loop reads CASSLIRAGRNIQYF. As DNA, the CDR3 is TGTGCCAGCAGCTTGATTCGAGCGGGGAGAAACATTCAGTACTTC.

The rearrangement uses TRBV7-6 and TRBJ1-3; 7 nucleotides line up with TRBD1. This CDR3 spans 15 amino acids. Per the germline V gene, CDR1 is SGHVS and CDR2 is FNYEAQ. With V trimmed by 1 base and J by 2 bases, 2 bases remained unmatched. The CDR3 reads CASSLGQGPGNTIYF. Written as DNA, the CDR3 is TGTGCCAGCAGCTTAGGACAGGGCCCTGGAAACACCATATATTTT.